Included here is one TCR beta chain sequence, with context. Per the original data handling: Nucleated cell counts were estimated from reference gene primer amplification. Sequenced by immunoSEQ multiplex PCR; TCRdb stores in-frame clones only, minus some. The D gene and trimming were derived from the DNA, and the V and J assignments and clone size from that table. The profile shows 310,000 or so clones, 80% to 90% of them singletons. The data derive from a study of blood T cell repertoires in COVID-19. Residents of about 25 US areas, aged roughly 18 to 89 years, made up the participants. Categorization into cohorts depended on clinical history that participants reported. The study counted Cohort 3 donors as recovered given two negative PCRs, clearance, or symptom resolution. CDR3 length: 17 residues. Germline CDR1 MNHNS, CDR2 SASEGT. Deletions cut 0 bases from V and 6 bases from J, with 18 bases between.

V is TRBV6-1 and J is TRBJ2-1, with a weak D call TRBD2 (5 bases). Sequenced sample: PBMCs or T cells enriched from blood (not recorded which). This clonotype was obtained from a woman younger than 30 who had recovered from COVID-19. CDR3 nucleotide sequence: TGTGCCAGCAGTGAAGCGCTTCAGTCTAGCCTGACCAATGAGCAGTTCTTC. Translated: CASSEALQSSLTNEQFF.